One T cell receptor beta chain is described in this entry. It lacks a known antigen. Base quality data are lacking; no much larger clone is found one base away. This sample is drawn from a study of blood T cell repertoires in COVID-19 (dated by TCRdb to between 2020 and 2021). Regarding the study in general: The collaborator samples originated in the United States, Italy and Spain and spanned the acute and convalescent phases of COVID-19. The prospective study material was composed of cDNA or gDNA derived from T cells, B-cell-depleted T cells, or PBMCs. The dataset comprised deeply sampled blood TCRbeta repertoires from subjects exposed to, actively infected with, or recovered from COVID-19. The repertoires were made available in a free public database intended to serve as a resource for research on the immune response to SARS-CoV-2. Samples came from the ongoing ImmuneRACE study (first 160 participants) plus 1,254 subjects from 6 global collaborators. A de-identified subject ID, COVID-19 status, age in years and sex were almost always included in the sample metadata. Where available, HLA class I and class II types were obtained from metadata supplied by the sample provider rather than from assay-based typing. General conclusions and limits of the study: Clinical and demographic metadata were provided uncurated, with the amount varying by source and participant.

At one collaborating source in Seattle, patients were enrolled during active infection and were followed longitudinally through the course of disease. Collaborating institutions collected whole blood in K2EDTA tubes following their own protocols. For TCRbeta analysis, collaborators shipped samples as frozen whole blood, isolated PBMCs, or DNA extracted from either of those sample types. TCRbeta CDR3 regions were amplified from genomic DNA by means of the immunoSEQ Assay, a bias-controlled multiplex PCR. As for the original processing: Within the assay, amplification of reference gene primers was used to estimate how many nucleated cells each sample contained. Sequence reads were collapsed and filtered to measure the absolute abundance of every unique TCRbeta CDR3 rearrangement. For each sample, productive Simpson clonality was calculated as the square root of Simpson's diversity index across productive rearrangements. Drawn from immuneACCESS, this table holds only the in-frame rearrangements with V and J called that TCRdb kept. Clones are partly lost; checked studies trace under half to an unresolved V gene and leave the rest unexplained. From that table come the V and J calls and clone size; the DNA was used to work out D and trimming. The sample data list about 210,000 clones, and approximately 78% of these were observed just once. The top ten hold 5.2% of the sample.

CDR1 SGHDT and CDR2 YYEEEE were looked up in the germline V gene. V gives up 4 bases and J gives up 3 bases, and the segment between their germline ends measures 14 bases. Taken from cysteine to phenylalanine, the CDR3 has 14 residues. Left in the record is the CDR3 DNA by itself, 42 bases read in frame from the first base. In this chain, TRBV5-6 is recombined with TRBJ2-7; the best D guess is TRBD2, with 6 bases matching. Material: peripheral blood. This receptor was identified in a woman aged 70-85 years with COVID-19, enrolled during active disease. This receptor carries the CDR3 CASSRTGSNYEQYF. In nucleotides, the sequence is TGTGCCAGCAGCCGGACCGGGAGCAACTACGAGCAGTACTTC.